The 31 T cell receptor beta chains in this list originate from one sample, sequenced in a study of human T cells and chemical hapten exposure. TCRdb called the RACE reads again in MiXCR, with one record for every CDR3 protein. Of about 170,000 distinct CDR3 sequences in the sample, 28% are singletons; the top ten hold 2.1%. The sample's time point: patch test 3, about 24 weeks after DPC sensitization. Treatment in this sample: therapeutic diphenylcyclopropenone sensitization with weekly scalp DPC. The specimen comprised whole blood, sampled in connection with sensitization to the hapten diphenylcyclopropenone (DPC). These TCRs come from a woman between 18 and 29 years old with alopecia areata. Some clones in this sample may be carry-over from other donors' samples.

This clonotype was recorded a few times. V usage is TRBV6-5 and J usage is TRBJ1-2; D gene uncertain. V was clipped by 0 bases and J by 3 bases, with 11 bases between them. The CDR3 loop spans 15 amino acids. Germline V gene lookup returns CDR1 MNHEY and CDR2 SVGAGI. The CDR3 DNA sequence: TGTGCCAGCAGTTACTCAAGATTGCCCGACTATGGCTACACCTTC. Amino acids: CASSYSRLPDYGYTF.

This rearrangement joins TRBV3-1 to TRBJ2-7; 7 nucleotides agree with TRBD1. V trimming: 5 bases; J trimming: 3 bases; junction bases outside the gene matches: 7. The germline V gene encodes CDR1 LGHDT and CDR2 YNNKEL (reference sequence). The CDR3 contains 14 residues. CDR3 nucleotide sequence: TGTGCCAGCAGCTTCCGGGACAGAGACTACGAGCAGTACTTC. Translated, it gives CASSFRDRDYEQYF.

This clonotype was picked up many times. The J gene is TRBJ1-5, the V gene TRBV6-1; D not certain. Trimming stripped 7 bases from V and 1 base from J, with 11 bases between. This CDR3 contains 14 residues. CDR1 and CDR2 from the germline V gene are MNHNS and SASEGT. CDR3 region: CASTPGISNQPQHF. The CDR3 DNA reads TGTGCCAGCACCCCTGGGATAAGCAATCAGCCCCAGCATTTT.

The chain couples TRBV28 to TRBJ1-4; D unresolved. The CDR3 totals 14 residues. Trimming left V 6 bases short and J 3 bases short, with 11 bases between. Germline V gene lookup returns CDR1 MDHEN and CDR2 SYDVKM. The CDR3 is CASSPTPANEKLFF. In DNA, the CDR3 is TGTGCCAGCAGCCCAACCCCTGCTAATGAAAAACTGTTTTTT.

V is TRBV21-1 and J is TRBJ1-1. TRBV21-1 is a known pseudogene. The CDR3 spans 14 residues. This CDR3 reads CASSRQDADTEAFF. In nucleotides, the CDR3 is TGTGCCAGCAGCCGCCAGGACGCGGACACTGAAGCTTTCTTT.

This clonotype was observed a handful of times. The chain employs TRBV4-1 and TRBJ2-1; TRBD1 aligns across 9 bases. J lost 5 bases, V lost 3 bases, and 5 bases had no gene match. Per germline, CDR1 MGHRA and CDR2 YSYEKL. The CDR3 extends over 15 amino acids. The CDR3 loop is CASSQPRDRDNEQFF. The CDR3 DNA sequence: TGCGCCAGCAGCCAGCCCCGGGACAGGGACAATGAGCAGTTCTTC.

The rearrangement joins TRBV20-1 to TRBJ1-1; the D gene is possibly TRBD1 (5 bases). V dropped 6 bases and J dropped 2 bases, with 16 bases sitting between them. Germline V gene lookup returns CDR1 DFQATT and CDR2 SNEGSKA (reference sequence). The CDR3 consists of 14 residues. CDR3 sequence: CSAFRAGRNTEAFF. The CDR3 DNA sequence: TGCAGTGCCTTCCGGGCAGGGAGAAACACTGAAGCTTTCTTT.

As to this clonotype: A read error may produce the germline difference seen at one junction end. The chain has TRBV19 and TRBJ2-5; D is possibly TRBD1 (6 bases). The length of the CDR3 is 13 residues. In germline, CDR1 is LNHDA, CDR2 SQIVND (reference sequence). CDR3 loop: CASNPGAWENQYF. In DNA form, the CDR3 reads TGTGCCAGTAACCCAGGGGCGTGGGAGAACCAGTACTTC.

This rearrangement joins TRBV15 to TRBJ1-2; D is uncertain. The germline CDR1 and CDR2 sequences are LNHNV and YYDKDF (reference sequence). The V end was cut by 0 bases, the J end by 7 bases, with 12 bases between. The CDR3 extends over 14 amino acids. The CDR3 is CATSRDGVKRGYTF. The CDR3 DNA is TGTGCCACCAGCAGAGATGGGGTAAAGCGTGGCTACACCTTC.

The chain combines TRBV6-1 with TRBJ1-1, with TRBD1 as a possible D gene (5 bases). CDR1 MNHNS and CDR2 SASEGT come from the germline V gene. The CDR3 is 13 amino acids. V was cut by 1 base and J by 5 bases, with 8 bases left in between. DNA for the CDR3: TGTGCCAGCAGTGAAGGGGACGGAACTGAAGCTTTCTTT. Amino acids: CASSEGDGTEAFF.

The J gene is TRBJ2-1, the V gene TRBV2; D possibly matches TRBD1 or TRBD2 (5 bases each). Germline loops: CDR1 SNHLY, CDR2 FYNNEI. This CDR3 spans 13 amino acids. The V end lost 8 bases, the J end lost 7 bases, and 15 bases lay between the germline ends. CDR3 protein: CASLTGTRNEQFF. CDR3 in DNA: TGTGCCAGCTTAACCGGGACGCGGAATGAGCAGTTCTTC.

Only a few counts were recorded for this clonotype. The CDR3 loop is CATRGRKDTQYF. The CDR3, as DNA: TGTGCCACCCGGGGTAGAAAAGATACGCAGTATTTT. The chain is built from TRBV15 and TRBJ2-3, with D perhaps TRBD2 (5 bases). Germline assignment: CDR1 LNHNV and CDR2 YYDKDF (reference sequence). Trimming took 8 bases from V and 5 from J, leaving 11 bases between them. CDR3 length: 12 amino acids.

A single count supports this clonotype. The gene calls are TRBV20-1 and TRBJ1-4; D unresolved. Germline CDR1 is DFQATT and CDR2 is SNEGSKA (reference sequence). The V gene lost 3 bases and the J gene lost 4 bases, with 9 bases spanning the gap. This CDR3 has 13 residues. The CDR3 DNA follows: TGCAGTGCTAGTGAGGGTCTTAATGAAAAACTGTTTTTT. Translated: CSASEGLNEKLFF.

This clonotype was picked up many times. The chain recombines TRBV6-2 or TRBV6-3 with TRBJ2-7; D not resolved. V shed 2 bases and J shed 2 bases, with 4 bases lying between them. Germline CDR1 is MNHEY and CDR2 is SVGEGT. This CDR3 spans 12 amino acids. For the CDR3, the DNA is TGTGCCAGCAGTTACAGTACCTACGAGCAGTACTTC. Translating gives CASSYSTYEQYF.

The rearrangement joins TRBV27 to TRBJ2-1; 8 bases are shared with TRBD2. V dropped 6 bases and J dropped 1; count of bases not matched to a gene: 5. The CDR3 has 15 amino acids. The V gene's germline CDR1 is MNHEY and CDR2 SMNVEV (reference sequence). The CDR3 region has the DNA TGTGCCAGCAGGATCGGGGGGGCGTCCTACAATGAGCAGTTCTTC. Translation: CASRIGGASYNEQFF.

CDR3 in DNA: TGCAGTGCCCCCTGGCGGGACCAGGGTCCCCAAAACGAGCAGTACTTC. Translated, it gives CSAPWRDQGPQNEQYF. The chain links TRBV20-1 to TRBJ2-7; possible D gene TRBD2, 6 bases. The CDR3 is 16 residues long. Looked up from germline, CDR1 is DFQATT and CDR2 is SNEGSKA (reference sequence). V was pared by 6 bases and J by 5 bases, with 26 bases between.

This clonotype was counted only a few times. The J gene is TRBJ2-2, the V gene TRBV12-3 or TRBV12-4; D is uncertain. The CDR3 is made up of 11 amino acids. V lost 4 bases and J 7 bases, leaving 4 bases between the germline ends. The CDR3 DNA sequence: TGTGCCAGCAGTTACAGCGGGGAGCTGTTTTTT. It translates to CASSYSGELFF.

The gene calls are TRBV4-1 and TRBJ2-1; a possible D gene is TRBD2 (5 bases). V was cut by 0 bases and J by 8 bases, with 11 bases left in between. The CDR3 loop spans 14 amino acids. Germline V CDR1 and CDR2: MGHRA, YSYEKL. In nucleotides, the CDR3 is TGCGCCAGCAGCCAAGATGAGGGCGTAGATGAGCAGTTCTTC. Translated: CASSQDEGVDEQFF.

This sequence joins TRBV2 and TRBJ1-1; D remains ambiguous. V lost 6 bases, J lost 6 bases, and 14 bases lay in between. This CDR3 is built from 13 residues. Germline V gene data show CDR1 as SNHLY and CDR2 as FYNNEI. CDR3 nucleotide sequence: TGTGCCAGCAGGGCGATTCAGAGTCCTGAAGCTTTCTTT. Its protein is CASRAIQSPEAFF. Together with reference TRBV2 and TRBJ1-1, the CDR3 gives the full variable domain: EPEVTQTPSHQVTQMGQEVILRCVPISNHLYFYWYRQILGQKVEFLVSFYNNEISEKSEIFDDQFSVERPDGSNFTLKIRSTKLEDSAMYFCASRAIQSPEAFFGQGTRLTVV.

This clonotype came up many times. The V gene is TRBV7-9, the J gene TRBJ2-1, with 10 bases that match TRBD2. CDR1 SEHNR and CDR2 FQNEAQ come from the germline V gene (reference sequence). The CDR3 is 15 residues long. With V trimmed by 5 bases and J by 7 bases, 8 bases remained unmatched. CDR3 sequence: CASSTPSGSRNEQFF. DNA for the CDR3: TGTGCCAGCAGCACACCTAGCGGGAGCAGGAATGAGCAGTTCTTC.

The chain links TRBV24-1 to TRBJ2-2; D ambiguous. V lost 6 bases and J 2 bases, leaving 6 bases between the germline ends. The germline V gene has CDR1 KGHDR and CDR2 SFDVKD. CDR3 length: 13 amino acids. The CDR3 nucleotides are TGTGCCACCAGTATTAGCAACACCGGGGAGCTGTTTTTT. Translated, it gives CATSISNTGELFF.

The chain employs TRBV7-9 and TRBJ2-5, with D possibly being TRBD2 (5 bases). Germline V gene sequence: CDR1 SEHNR, CDR2 FQNEAQ (reference sequence). This CDR3 is 13 amino acids long. Deletions cut 5 bases from V and 5 bases from J, with 12 bases between. The CDR3 here is CASSPGGFETQYF. CDR3 DNA sequence: TGTGCCAGCAGCCCCGGAGGATTCGAGACCCAGTACTTC.

The genes are TRBV4-1 and TRBJ1-6, with D unclear. Germline V gene sequence: CDR1 MGHRA, CDR2 YSYEKL. This CDR3 has 13 amino acids. Trimming cost V 3 bases and J 10 bases, with 10 bases left between them. This CDR3 is CASSHRGLSPLHF. CDR3 coding DNA: TGCGCCAGCAGCCACCGGGGTTTATCACCCCTCCACTTT.

The DNA of the CDR3 is TGTGCCAGCAGTTACGGATCCATGGGCGAGCAGTACTTC. It encodes CASSYGSMGEQYF. V gene TRBV6-2 or TRBV6-3 combines with J gene TRBJ2-7; D gene ambiguous. Germline-derived CDR1 and CDR2 are MNHEY and SVGEGT. The ends were cut back, 2 bases at V and 6 bases at J, with 11 bases in the middle. The length of the CDR3 is 13 residues.

A few counts support this clonotype. The chain joins TRBV20-1 to TRBJ2-5; no clear D. This CDR3 is 14 amino acids long. Germline CDR1 is DFQATT and CDR2 is SNEGSKA (reference sequence). Trimming removed 3 bases from V and 1 base from J, with 12 bases in between. The CDR3 sequence is CSASRVNVQETQYF. The CDR3 bases are TGCAGTGCTAGTAGGGTAAACGTCCAAGAGACCCAGTACTTC.

The rearrangement uses TRBV20-1 and TRBJ2-1, with 8 nucleotides matching TRBD2. With 5 bases clipped from V and 6 bases from J, the junction kept 9 bases outside the gene matches. Germline V gives CDR1 DFQATT, CDR2 SNEGSKA (reference sequence). The CDR3 contains 14 residues. CDR3 region: CSAPPGGPVNEQFF. The CDR3 nucleotides read TGCAGTGCTCCTCCGGGGGGGCCAGTCAATGAGCAGTTCTTC.

This clonotype appeared many times. The chain combines TRBV28 with TRBJ2-7; TRBD2 is a possible D gene (5 bases). Germline V gene lookup returns CDR1 MDHEN and CDR2 SYDVKM. V gave up 3 bases and J gave up 3 bases, with 12 bases separating them. This CDR3 spans 14 amino acids. The CDR3 spells CASSLEASYYEQYF. CDR3 sequence (DNA): TGTGCCAGCAGTTTGGAGGCTAGCTACTACGAGCAGTACTTC.

The rearrangement links TRBV4-2 to TRBJ1-5; unclear D gene. CDR3 length: 14 amino acids. Germline CDR1 is LGHNA and CDR2 is YNFKEQ. Trimming shortened V by 1 base and J by 6 bases, and 10 bases separated the two germline ends. CDR3 DNA sequence: TGTGCCAGCAGCCAAGTACTCGGAGGTCAGCCCCAGCATTTT. Residues: CASSQVLGGQPQHF.

In its sample, this clonotype was seen many times. The chain joins TRBV7-2 to TRBJ2-5; D gene unclear. Germline lookup yields CDR1 SGHTA and CDR2 FQGNSA. The CDR3 is 15 residues long. V lost 2 bases and J lost 0, with 10 bases in between. The CDR3 DNA reads as TGTGCCAGCAGCTTATCTCTCGTGTACCAAGAGACCCAGTACTTC. Translating gives CASSLSLVYQETQYF.

There are a few counts of this clonotype. The chain employs TRBV29-1 and TRBJ2-3; D gene unclear. The V and J ends lost 3 bases and 4 bases respectively, with 5 bases between them. The CDR3 totals 11 residues. Looked up from germline, CDR1 is SQVTM and CDR2 is ANQGSEA. CDR3 region: CSVDRADTQYF. CDR3 DNA: TGCAGCGTTGATCGAGCAGATACGCAGTATTTT.

The sample holds a few counts of this clonotype. V and J are TRBV19 and TRBJ2-2; D is perhaps TRBD2 (6 bases). Germline assignment: CDR1 LNHDA and CDR2 SQIVND (reference sequence). The CDR3 totals 16 residues. V gave up 4 bases and J gave up 4 bases, with 16 bases separating them. The CDR3, as DNA: TGTGCCAGTAGTACGGGTAGGGACTCTCGCACCGGGGAGCTGTTTTTT. Amino acid sequence: CASSTGRDSRTGELFF.